These T cell receptor beta chains were read from a single sample in a study of technical replicates of blood from four donors. The assay was immunoSEQ multiplex PCR, and TCRdb's table has in-frame clones only and misses some. The sample records some 58,000 clones, 94% being singletons. Sequenced input: T cells isolated from PBMCs. All receptors derive from a human donor in good health. The CDR3 runs from the conserved cysteine through the conserved F or W. The D gene is left open where the match is weak. Size is omitted from some rows. Given values are once, few, many or a class for expanded clones.

>.|TRBV14|TRBJ2-7|.
TGTGCCAGCAGCCAATATCTCCAGGGCGGCTACGAGCAGTACTTC
CASSQYLQGGYEQYF
>TRBD2|TRBV7-3|TRBJ2-7|.
TGTGCCAGCAGCTTCTCGCGGGGGGACCCCAGCTACGAGCAGTACTTC
CASSFSRGDPSYEQYF
>TRBD1|TRBV6-6|TRBJ1-1|few
TGTGCCAGCAGCCGACAGGGTGATGAAGCTTTCTTT
CASSRQGDEAFF
>TRBD2|TRBV10-1|TRBJ2-7|.
TGCGCCAGCAGCCCCGGTCTAGCGGGCTCCTACGAGCAGTACTTC
CASSPGLAGSYEQYF
>TRBD2|TRBV10-1|TRBJ2-3|once
TGCGCCAGCAGTGGAACTAGCGGAAGAAGGATAGATACGCAGTATTTT
CASSGTSGRRIDTQYF
>.|TRBV5-4|TRBJ2-7|.
TGTGCCAGCAGCTTAATCCGTAGCGAGAGCTACGAGCAGTACTTC
CASSLIRSESYEQYF
>.|TRBV28|TRBJ1-2|.
TGTGCCAGCAGTGTTTCAGGGGACAATGGCTACACCTTC
CASSVSGDNGYTF
>TRBD2|TRBV7-6|TRBJ2-3|.
TGTGCCAGCAGCACCGGGGCAGCGGGGGTGTATTTT
CASSTGAAGVYF
>TRBD2|TRBV28|TRBJ2-1|.
TGTGCCAGCAGTTCCGTAGCGGGAGGGCCTCTTGAGCAGTTCTTC
CASSSVAGGPLEQFF
>TRBD1|TRBV5-4|TRBJ1-1|.
TGTGCCAGCAGCTTGCAGGGGGCGGTCACTGAAGCTTTCTTT
CASSLQGAVTEAFF
>.|TRBV5-1|TRBJ1-1|.
TGCGCCAGCAGCTCAAGACAGATGAACACTGAAGCTTTCTTT
CASSSRQMNTEAFF
>.|TRBV5-1|TRBJ2-7|.
TGCGCCAGCAGCTTGGTAGGGGCCTTAAACGAGCAGTACTTC
CASSLVGALNEQYF
>TRBD1|TRBV18|TRBJ1-2|.
TGTGCCAGCTCACCAACGTCCGGGACAGCGGATTACTATGGCTACACCTTC
CASSPTSGTADYYGYTF
>TRBD1|TRBV11-2|TRBJ2-2|.
TGTGCCAGCAGCCATACGACAGGGGGGACCGGGGAGCTGTTTTTT
CASSHTTGGTGELFF
>.|TRBV29-1|TRBJ2-7|.
TGCAGCGTTGCGTTGAGCCCTGGCGAGCAGTACTTC
CSVALSPGEQYF
>TRBD2|TRBV10-1|TRBJ2-7|.
TGCGCCAGCAGCGCTTGGAGCGGGAGAACATACGAGCAGTACTTC
CASSAWSGRTYEQYF
>.|TRBV29-1|TRBJ2-3|once
TGCAGCGTGGAGGTAGCGGAAAGACGGAGGACTCGGTACACAGATACGCAGTATTTT
CSVEVAERRRTRYTDTQYF
>.|TRBV29-1|TRBJ2-5|.
TGCAGCGTTGAAGGGCAGGGAGGAGAGACCCAGTACTTC
CSVEGQGGETQYF
>TRBD1|TRBV6-5|TRBJ1-1|.
TGTGCCAGCAGTTACCCATCGGGACAGGGTCACACTGAAGCTTTCTTT
CASSYPSGQGHTEAFF
>.|TRBV5-1|TRBJ2-2|.
TGCGCCAGCAGCTTGCATGGCGGAGACTACACCGGGGAGCTGTTTTTT
CASSLHGGDYTGELFF
>.|TRBV14|TRBJ1-6|few
TGTGCCAGCACCGGGGGGGGCAATTCACCCCTCCACTTT
CASTGGGNSPLHF
>TRBD1|TRBV7-3|TRBJ1-6|.
TGTGCCAGCAGCTCTCCTACAGGGGTCCCCAATTCACCCCTCCACTTT
CASSSPTGVPNSPLHF
>TRBD2|TRBV5-4|TRBJ2-3|.
TGTGCCAGCAGTCACCCCGTTGCGGCTAGCGGCAGCACAGATACGCAGTATTTT
CASSHPVAASGSTDTQYF
>.|TRBV5-4|TRBJ2-3|once
TGTGCCAGCAGCTTGGGATCGGGAAGGACAGATACGCAGTATTTT
CASSLGSGRTDTQYF
>TRBD1|TRBV7-3|TRBJ2-1|.
TGTGCCAGCAGCTCCGTCAGGGGGCGCATCAGTGAGCAGTTCTTC
CASSSVRGRISEQFF
>.|TRBV6-5|TRBJ2-5|.
TGTGCCAGCAGTTACGGTCAGATTAACCAAGAGACCCAGTACTTC
CASSYGQINQETQYF
>.|TRBV5-1|TRBJ2-7|.
TGCGCCAGCAGCTTGGCCGTTGGACAACTTTACGAGCAGTACTTC
CASSLAVGQLYEQYF
>.|TRBV10-3|TRBJ1-1|.
TGTGCCATCAGAGGACATTCAATGAACACTGAAGCTTTCTTT
CAIRGHSMNTEAFF
>TRBD1|TRBV28|TRBJ1-1|.
TGTGTACACAAGCGCTACAGGGGGCGAAACACTGAAGCTTTCTTT
CVHKRYRGRNTEAFF
>.|TRBV29-1|TRBJ2-2|few
TGCAGCGTTGAGCGCGGGGGCAAGGTGTTTTTT
CSVERGGKVFF
>.|TRBV5-1|TRBJ1-1|.
TGCGCCAGCAGGTTTTTCAGGGGTGGGACTGAAGCTTTCTTT
CASRFFRGGTEAFF
>.|TRBV29-1|TRBJ1-1|.
TGCAGCGTTCGTACTTCCCCTGACACTGAAGCTTTCTTT
CSVRTSPDTEAFF
>TRBD1|TRBV12-5|TRBJ2-1|once
TGTGCTAGTGGTTTGCAGGACAGGGGATACAATGAGCAGTTCTTC
CASGLQDRGYNEQFF
>.|TRBV9|TRBJ2-1|.
TGTGCCAGCAGCGGAGGTGAGCAGTTCTTC
CASSGGEQFF
>TRBD1|TRBV7-3|TRBJ2-5|.
TGTGCCAGCAGCCCTTGGACAGGGGGCAGAGAGACCCAGTACTTC
CASSPWTGGRETQYF
>TRBD2|TRBV7-9|TRBJ2-3|.
TGTGCCAGCAGCCCCGGGAGGGGGAACCAAGACACGCAGTATTTT
CASSPGRGNQDTQYF
>TRBD1|TRBV6-5|TRBJ1-1|.
TGTGCCAGCATCTCCGGGACAGCGCCTGAAGCTTTCTTT
CASISGTAPEAFF
>TRBD1|TRBV5-1|TRBJ1-5|.
TGCGCCAGCAGCTCGGGACAGGGCAATCAGCCCCAGCATTTT
CASSSGQGNQPQHF